These 18 T cell receptor beta chains originate from one sample sequenced in a study of a mutant IDH1 vaccine in newly diagnosed glioma. Clones were sequenced by immunoSEQ multiplex PCR, and TCRdb holds only the in-frame ones, with some missing. Among tens of thousands of clones listed, approximately 79% were seen once. These receptors lack a known antigen. Time point described: week 5, during vaccination. A 20-mer mutant IDH1 peptide at 300 ug was injected subcutaneously with topical imiquimod. The starting material was PBMCs, obtained from a glioma patient whose treatment included an IDH1 peptide vaccine. These receptors were taken from a woman aged 18-29 years with glioma. Some clones in this sample may be carry-over from other donors' samples.

This chain joins TRBV4-3 and TRBJ1-2; no firm D call. With 2 bases removed from V and 1 base from J, the gap between germline ends came to 17 bases. Germline CDR1 reads LGHNA; CDR2 reads YSLEER. The CDR3 sequence is 17 residues long. DNA for the CDR3: TGCGCCAGCAGCCAATCCACGATAAGGGCCGGTAACTATGGCTACACCTTC. This encodes CASSQSTIRAGNYGYTF.

The rearrangement uses TRBV5-1 and TRBJ1-1; no definite D call. The CDR3 consists of 14 residues. The V gene's germline CDR1 is SGHRS and CDR2 YFSETQ. The V and J ends lost 5 bases and 1 base respectively, with 12 bases between them. This CDR3 reads CASRTYPGNTEAFF. CDR3 DNA sequence: TGCGCCAGCAGGACATACCCAGGGAACACTGAAGCTTTCTTT.

The rearrangement uses TRBV15 and TRBJ2-7; D gene ambiguous. V was pared by 0 bases and J by 3 bases, with 6 bases between. The CDR3 runs to 13 residues. Germline V gene lookup returns CDR1 LNHNV and CDR2 YYDKDF (reference sequence). This CDR3 is CATSRDGGYEQYF. CDR3 coding DNA: TGTGCCACCAGCAGAGATGGCGGCTACGAGCAGTACTTC.

The gene calls are TRBV19 and TRBJ1-3; TRBD1 matches at 8 bases. J gave up 0 bases and V 6 bases, and 7 bases lay outside the gene matches. CDR1 and CDR2 from the germline V gene are LNHDA and SQIVND (reference sequence). There are 16 residues in the CDR3. The CDR3 loop reads CASSHRTGLSGNTIYF. In DNA, the CDR3 is TGTGCCAGTAGCCACCGGACAGGGCTCTCTGGAAACACCATATATTTT.

V gene TRBV20-1 combines with J gene TRBJ1-3, with D unresolved. CDR3 length equals 11 residues. V shed 6 bases and J shed 4 bases, with 7 bases lying between them. Per germline, CDR1 DFQATT and CDR2 SNEGSKA (reference sequence). The CDR3: CSAILGNTIYF. The CDR3 DNA reads as TGCAGTGCAATTTTGGGAAACACCATATATTTT.

Regarding this clone: Possible read error: a much larger clone is one base away. This chain uses TRBV7-6 with TRBJ1-1; D might be TRBD1 (6 bases). Germline V gene sequence: CDR1 SGHVS, CDR2 FNYEAQ. The CDR3 runs 13 residues. V lost 6 bases and J lost 1, with 9 bases in between. As DNA, the CDR3 is TGTGCCAGCAGTCCACAGGGGAACACTGAAGCTTTCTTT. Translation: CASSPQGNTEAFF.

The chain employs TRBV10-3 and TRBJ2-1; D not resolved. This CDR3 has 13 residues. Germline lookup yields CDR1 ENHRY and CDR2 SYGVKD. V was shortened by 6 bases and J by 7 bases, with 13 bases between the two germline ends. DNA of the CDR3: TGTGCCATCAGCCCAGGACCGTGGAATGAGCAGTTCTTC. Translation gives CAISPGPWNEQFF.

The sample holds a few counts of this clone. V usage is TRBV30 and J usage is TRBJ2-7; TRBD1 aligns across 7 bases. The germline V gene has CDR1 GTSNPN and CDR2 SVGIG (reference sequence). There are 13 residues in the CDR3. Germline trimming cut 6 bases from V and 1 base from J; bases unmatched to any gene: 6. Written as DNA, the CDR3 is TGTGCCTGCATAATACAGGGGTCCTACGAGCAGTACTTC. It codes for CACIIQGSYEQYF.

The chain uses TRBV19 and TRBJ1-3; no clear D gene. This CDR3 is 16 amino acids long. V was clipped by 7 bases and J by 0 bases, with 16 bases between them. Germline lookup yields CDR1 LNHDA and CDR2 SQIVND (reference sequence). The CDR3 reads CASNGPSPSSGNTIYF. CDR3 sequence (DNA): TGTGCCAGTAACGGCCCCTCGCCCAGCTCTGGAAACACCATATATTTT.

The rearrangement joins TRBV5-8 to TRBJ2-3; maybe TRBD2 (6 bases). The CDR3 loop spans 16 amino acids. Trimming took off 4 bases at V and 1 base at J, with 16 bases between the two ends. Looked up from germline, CDR1 is SGHTS and CDR2 is YDEGEE. The CDR3 sequence is CASSPRLVGGTDTQYF. The DNA of the CDR3 is TGTGCCAGCAGCCCGCGACTAGTGGGAGGCACAGATACGCAGTATTTT.

The chain's CDR3 is CATSRGGLDYGYTF. The CDR3 DNA reads TGTGCCACCAGCAGAGGAGGTCTGGACTATGGCTACACCTTC. The V call is TRBV15, the J call TRBJ1-2, with no clear D. Germline V gene lookup returns CDR1 LNHNV and CDR2 YYDKDF (reference sequence). The V and J ends lost 1 base and 3 bases respectively, with 9 bases between them. The CDR3 totals 14 residues.

The chain uses TRBV7-6 and TRBJ2-6, with D unclear. V lost 1 base, J lost 2 bases, and 6 bases lay in between. This CDR3 is built from 15 residues. The germline V gene has CDR1 SGHVS and CDR2 FNYEAQ. The CDR3 coding sequence is TGTGCCAGCAGCTTAGGGGGAACTGGGGCCAACGTCCTGACTTTC. It is translated as CASSLGGTGANVLTF.

The chain joins TRBV25-1 to TRBJ2-5; TRBD1 matches 11 bases. This CDR3 spans 16 amino acids. V lost 3 bases and J lost 7; bases outside the gene matches: 10. CDR1 MGHDK and CDR2 SYGVNS come from the germline V gene. The chain's CDR3 is CASSEWGQGVGRTQYF. CDR3 bases: TGTGCCAGCAGTGAGTGGGGACAGGGGGTCGGGCGGACCCAGTACTTC.

This clone was detected only once. The chain links TRBV2 to TRBJ1-3; TRBD1 is a possible D gene (5 bases). Germline V lookup: CDR1 SNHLY, CDR2 FYNNEI. With 2 bases removed from V and 0 bases from J, the gap between germline ends came to 11 bases. This CDR3 contains 16 residues. The CDR3 sequence is CASSERPGLSGNTIYF. The DNA of the CDR3 is TGTGCCAGCAGTGAACGGCCGGGACTCTCTGGAAACACCATATATTTT.

V usage is TRBV29-1 and J usage is TRBJ2-2, with 9 bases identical to TRBD1. J lost 0 bases, V lost 4 bases, and 9 bases had no gene match. Germline V gene data show CDR1 as SQVTM and CDR2 as ANQGSEA. The CDR3 contains 17 residues. The CDR3 loop reads CSVAGTGISPNTGELFF. CDR3 nucleotide sequence: TGCAGCGTTGCCGGGACAGGGATCTCCCCGAACACCGGGGAGCTGTTTTTT.

The genes are TRBV13 and TRBJ2-7; D uncertain. The germline CDR1 and CDR2 sequences are PRHDT and FYEKMQ (reference sequence). This CDR3 comprises 13 residues. V dropped 4 bases and J dropped 0 bases, with 7 bases sitting between them. CDR3 DNA sequence: TGTGCCAGCAGCTCCTCTGACTCCTACGAGCAGTACTTC. It yields the protein CASSSSDSYEQYF.

This clone showed up just a few times. V and J are TRBV29-1 and TRBJ2-7; D unclear. CDR1 is SQVTM and CDR2 is ANQGSEA in the germline V gene. Trimming removed 4 bases from V and 5 bases from J, with 6 bases in between. CDR3 length: 10 amino acids. The CDR3 reads CSVVDNEQYF. The CDR3 DNA reads TGCAGCGTTGTAGATAACGAGCAGTACTTC.

This clone was seen a handful of times. V gene TRBV19 combines with J gene TRBJ1-2, with 7 bases matching TRBD1. From germline, CDR1 is LNHDA and CDR2 SQIVND (reference sequence). The CDR3 runs 13 residues. The V segment lost 6 bases and the J segment 6 bases; nucleotides outside the gene matches: 7. DNA of the CDR3: TGTGCCAGTAGGACGAGGGGGCGGAATGGCTACACCTTC. This codes for CASRTRGRNGYTF.